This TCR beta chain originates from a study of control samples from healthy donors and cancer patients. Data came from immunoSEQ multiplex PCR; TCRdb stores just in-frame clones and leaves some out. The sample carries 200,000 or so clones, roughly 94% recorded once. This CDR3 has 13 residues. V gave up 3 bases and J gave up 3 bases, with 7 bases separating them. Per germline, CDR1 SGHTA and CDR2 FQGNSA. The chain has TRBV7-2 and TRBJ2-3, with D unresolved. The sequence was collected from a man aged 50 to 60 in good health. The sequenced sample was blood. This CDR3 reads CASSLLGTDTQYF. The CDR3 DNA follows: TGTGCCAGCAGCTTGCTAGGGACAGATACGCAGTATTTT.